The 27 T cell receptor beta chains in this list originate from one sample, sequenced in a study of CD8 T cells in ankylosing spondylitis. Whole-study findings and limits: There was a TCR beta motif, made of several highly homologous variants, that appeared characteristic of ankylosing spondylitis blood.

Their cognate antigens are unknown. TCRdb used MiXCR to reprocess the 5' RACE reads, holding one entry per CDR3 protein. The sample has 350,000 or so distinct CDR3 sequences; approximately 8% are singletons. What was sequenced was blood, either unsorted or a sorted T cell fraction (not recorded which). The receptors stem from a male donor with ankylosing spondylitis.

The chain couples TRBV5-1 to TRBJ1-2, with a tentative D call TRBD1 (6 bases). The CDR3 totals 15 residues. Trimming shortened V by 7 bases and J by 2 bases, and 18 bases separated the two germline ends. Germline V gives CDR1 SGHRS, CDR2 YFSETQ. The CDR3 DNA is TGCGCCAGCGCCCAAGGAGGGGGGCGCAACTATGGCTACACCTTC. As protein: CASAQGGGRNYGYTF.

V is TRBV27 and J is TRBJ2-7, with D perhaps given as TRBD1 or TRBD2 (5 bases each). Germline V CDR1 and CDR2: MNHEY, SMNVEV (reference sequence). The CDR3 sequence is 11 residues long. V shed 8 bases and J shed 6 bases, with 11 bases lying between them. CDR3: CASGTLFEQYF. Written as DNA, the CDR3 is TGTGCCAGCGGGACCTTGTTCGAGCAGTACTTC.

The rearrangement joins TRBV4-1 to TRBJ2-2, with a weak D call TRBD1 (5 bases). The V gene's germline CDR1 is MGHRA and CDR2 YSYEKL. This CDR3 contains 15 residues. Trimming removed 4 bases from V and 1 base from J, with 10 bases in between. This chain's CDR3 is CASSRGHMNTGELFF. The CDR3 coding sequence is TGCGCCAGCAGCCGAGGACATATGAACACCGGGGAGCTGTTTTTT.

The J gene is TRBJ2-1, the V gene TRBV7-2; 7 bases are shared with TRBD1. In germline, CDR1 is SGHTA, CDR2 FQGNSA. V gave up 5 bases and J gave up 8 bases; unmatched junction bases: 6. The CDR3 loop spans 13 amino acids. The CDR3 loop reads CASSPDRPDEQFF. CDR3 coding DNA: TGTGCCAGCAGCCCGGACAGGCCGGATGAGCAGTTCTTC.

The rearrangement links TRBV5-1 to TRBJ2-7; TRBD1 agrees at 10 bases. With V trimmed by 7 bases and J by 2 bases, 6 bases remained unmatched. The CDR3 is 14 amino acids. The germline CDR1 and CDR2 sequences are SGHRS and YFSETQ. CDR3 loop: CASARGQGTYEQYF. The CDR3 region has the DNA TGCGCCAGCGCCAGGGGACAGGGGACCTACGAGCAGTACTTC.

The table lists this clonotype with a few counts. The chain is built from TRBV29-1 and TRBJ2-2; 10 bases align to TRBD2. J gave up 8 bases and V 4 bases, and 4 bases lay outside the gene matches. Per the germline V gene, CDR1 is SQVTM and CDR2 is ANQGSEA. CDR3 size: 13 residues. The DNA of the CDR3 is TGCAGCGTTGGGCTAGCGGGAGCTGGGGAGCTGTTTTTT. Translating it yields CSVGLAGAGELFF.

DNA of the CDR3: TGTGCCAGCAGTTTCCGACAGGGGGCTTACGAGCAGTACTTC. Translating gives CASSFRQGAYEQYF. The chain uses TRBV12-3 or TRBV12-4 and TRBJ2-7, with 10 positions matching TRBD1. J gave up 4 bases and V 3 bases, and 3 bases lay outside the gene matches. The CDR3 is 14 residues long.

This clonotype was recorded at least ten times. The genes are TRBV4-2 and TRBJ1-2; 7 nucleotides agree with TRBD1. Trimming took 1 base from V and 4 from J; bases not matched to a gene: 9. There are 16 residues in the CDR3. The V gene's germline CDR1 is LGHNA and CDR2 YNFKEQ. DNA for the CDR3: TGTGCCAGCAGCCAAGTAACGAGGGGGCCTAGCTATGGCTACACCTTC. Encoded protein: CASSQVTRGPSYGYTF.

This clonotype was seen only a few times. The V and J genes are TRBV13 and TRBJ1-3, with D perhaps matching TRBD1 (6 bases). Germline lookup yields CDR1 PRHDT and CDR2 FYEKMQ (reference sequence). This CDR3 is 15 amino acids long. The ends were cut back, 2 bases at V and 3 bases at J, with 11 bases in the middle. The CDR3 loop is CASSLNRVLGNTIYF. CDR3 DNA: TGTGCCAGCAGCTTAAACAGGGTCCTTGGAAACACCATATATTTT.

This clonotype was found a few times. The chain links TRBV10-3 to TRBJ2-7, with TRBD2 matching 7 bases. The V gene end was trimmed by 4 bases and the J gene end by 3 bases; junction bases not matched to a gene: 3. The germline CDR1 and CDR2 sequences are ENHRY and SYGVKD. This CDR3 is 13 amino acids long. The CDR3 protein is CAISVAGDYEQYF. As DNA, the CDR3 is TGTGCCATCAGTGTCGCGGGAGACTACGAGCAGTACTTC.

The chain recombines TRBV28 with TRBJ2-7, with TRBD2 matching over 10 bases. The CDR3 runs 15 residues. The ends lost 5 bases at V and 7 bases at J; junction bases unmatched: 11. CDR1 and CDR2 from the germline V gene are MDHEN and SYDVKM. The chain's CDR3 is CASSRSGRARWEQYF. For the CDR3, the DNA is TGTGCCAGCAGTCGGAGCGGGAGGGCACGGTGGGAGCAGTACTTC.

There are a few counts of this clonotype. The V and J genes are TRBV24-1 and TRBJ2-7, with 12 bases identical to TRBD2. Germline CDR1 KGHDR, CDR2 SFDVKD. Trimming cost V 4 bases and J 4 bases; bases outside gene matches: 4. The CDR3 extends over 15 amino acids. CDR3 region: CATSDPTSGSYEQYF. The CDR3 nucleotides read TGTGCCACCAGTGACCCGACTAGCGGGAGTTACGAGCAGTACTTC.

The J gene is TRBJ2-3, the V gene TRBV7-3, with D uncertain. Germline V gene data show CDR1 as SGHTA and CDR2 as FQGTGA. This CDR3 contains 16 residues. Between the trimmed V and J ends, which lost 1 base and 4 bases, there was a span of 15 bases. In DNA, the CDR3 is TGTGCCAGCAGCTTAATGAGCATCCCAGGAGCAGATACGCAGTATTTT. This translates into CASSLMSIPGADTQYF.

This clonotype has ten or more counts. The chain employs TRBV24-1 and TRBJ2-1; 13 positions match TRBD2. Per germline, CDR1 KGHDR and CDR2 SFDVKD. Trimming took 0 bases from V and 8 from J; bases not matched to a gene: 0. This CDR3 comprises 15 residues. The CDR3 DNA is TGTGCCACCAGTGATTTGGGACTAGCGGGAGATGAGCAGTTCTTC. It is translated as CATSDLGLAGDEQFF.

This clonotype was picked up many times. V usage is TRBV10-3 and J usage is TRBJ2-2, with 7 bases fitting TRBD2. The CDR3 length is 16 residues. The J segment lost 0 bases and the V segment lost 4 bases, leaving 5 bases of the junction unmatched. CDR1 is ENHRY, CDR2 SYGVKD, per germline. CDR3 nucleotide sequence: TGTGCCATCAGTGTTCGGGAGGCCGCGAACACCGGGGAGCTGTTTTTT. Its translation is CAISVREAANTGELFF.

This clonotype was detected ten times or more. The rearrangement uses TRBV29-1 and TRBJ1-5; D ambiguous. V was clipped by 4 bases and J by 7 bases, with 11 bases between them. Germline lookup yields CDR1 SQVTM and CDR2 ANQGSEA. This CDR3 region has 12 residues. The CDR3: CSVVDGNQPQHF. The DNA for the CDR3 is TGCAGCGTTGTTGACGGGAACCAGCCCCAGCATTTT.

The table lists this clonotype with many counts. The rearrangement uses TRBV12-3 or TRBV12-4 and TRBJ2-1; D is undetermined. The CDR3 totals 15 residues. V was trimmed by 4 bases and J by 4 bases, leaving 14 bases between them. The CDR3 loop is CASSSLEQVYNEQFF. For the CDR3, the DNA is TGTGCCAGCAGTTCTCTAGAGCAAGTATACAATGAGCAGTTCTTC.

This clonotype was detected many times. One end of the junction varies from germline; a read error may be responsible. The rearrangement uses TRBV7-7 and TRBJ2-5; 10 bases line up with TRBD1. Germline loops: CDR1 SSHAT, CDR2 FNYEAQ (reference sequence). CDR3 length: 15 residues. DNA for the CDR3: TGTGCTAGCAGCTTACAGGGACAGGGGAAAGAGACCCAGTACTTC. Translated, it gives CASSLQGQGKETQYF.

This chain's CDR3 is CASSYRQGPYEQYF. The CDR3 DNA follows: TGTGCCAGCAGTTACCGACAGGGACCCTACGAGCAGTACTTC. The gene calls are TRBV27 and TRBJ2-7; 7 bases line up with TRBD1. CDR1 is MNHEY, CDR2 SMNVEV, per germline (reference sequence). V was clipped by 4 bases and J by 2 bases; unmatched bases: 5. CDR3 length equals 14 residues.

CDR3 amino acids: CASRTGRTDTQYF. The DNA for the CDR3 is TGCGCCAGCAGGACCGGACGCACAGATACGCAGTATTTT. The chain links TRBV5-1 to TRBJ2-3; no clear D gene. The length of the CDR3 is 13 residues. V dropped 5 bases and J dropped 1 base, with 8 bases sitting between them. CDR1 is SGHRS, CDR2 YFSETQ, per germline.

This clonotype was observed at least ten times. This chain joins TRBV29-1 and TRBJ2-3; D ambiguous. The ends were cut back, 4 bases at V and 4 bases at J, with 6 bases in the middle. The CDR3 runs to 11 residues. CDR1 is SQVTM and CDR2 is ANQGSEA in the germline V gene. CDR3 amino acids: CSVGRADTQYF. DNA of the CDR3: TGCAGCGTTGGAAGAGCAGATACGCAGTATTTT.

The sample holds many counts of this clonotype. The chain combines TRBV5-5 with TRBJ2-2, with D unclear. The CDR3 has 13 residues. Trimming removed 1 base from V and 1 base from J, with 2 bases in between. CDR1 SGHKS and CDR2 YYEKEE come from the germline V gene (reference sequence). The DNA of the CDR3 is TGTGCCAGCAGCTTGTTGAACACCGGGGAGCTGTTTTTT. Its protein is CASSLLNTGELFF.

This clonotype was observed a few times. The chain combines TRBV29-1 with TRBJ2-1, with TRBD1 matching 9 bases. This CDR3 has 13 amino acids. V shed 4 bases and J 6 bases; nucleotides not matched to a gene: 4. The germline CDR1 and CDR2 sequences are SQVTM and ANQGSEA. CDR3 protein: CSVGTGGLNEQFF. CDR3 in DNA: TGCAGCGTTGGAACAGGGGGCCTCAATGAGCAGTTCTTC.

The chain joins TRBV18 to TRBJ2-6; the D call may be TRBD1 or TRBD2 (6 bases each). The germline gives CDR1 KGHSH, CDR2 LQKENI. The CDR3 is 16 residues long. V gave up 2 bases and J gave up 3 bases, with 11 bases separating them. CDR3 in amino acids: CASSPEGGLGANVLTF. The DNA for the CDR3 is TGTGCCAGCTCACCAGAAGGGGGGCTTGGGGCCAACGTCCTGACTTTC.

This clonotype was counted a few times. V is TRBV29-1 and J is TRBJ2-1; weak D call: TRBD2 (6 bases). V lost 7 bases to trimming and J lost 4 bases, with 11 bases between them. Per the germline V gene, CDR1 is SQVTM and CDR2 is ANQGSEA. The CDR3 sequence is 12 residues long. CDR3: CSAGGPYNEQFF. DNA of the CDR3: TGCAGCGCAGGAGGGCCTTACAATGAGCAGTTCTTC.

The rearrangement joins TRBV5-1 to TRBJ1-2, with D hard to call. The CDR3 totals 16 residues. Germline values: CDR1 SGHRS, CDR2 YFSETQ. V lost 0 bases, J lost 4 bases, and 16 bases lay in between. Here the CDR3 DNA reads TGCGCCAGCAGCTTGGAAGAGGATCAATCGATCTATGGCTACACCTTC. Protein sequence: CASSLEEDQSIYGYTF.

CDR3 loop: CSVAVATLYNEQFF. The DNA of the CDR3 is TGCAGCGTTGCGGTGGCTACATTGTACAATGAGCAGTTCTTC. J is TRBJ2-1 and V is TRBV29-1, with unresolved D. This CDR3 has 14 amino acids. Germline V gene lookup returns CDR1 SQVTM and CDR2 ANQGSEA. V lost 4 bases, J lost 4 bases, and 14 bases lay in between.